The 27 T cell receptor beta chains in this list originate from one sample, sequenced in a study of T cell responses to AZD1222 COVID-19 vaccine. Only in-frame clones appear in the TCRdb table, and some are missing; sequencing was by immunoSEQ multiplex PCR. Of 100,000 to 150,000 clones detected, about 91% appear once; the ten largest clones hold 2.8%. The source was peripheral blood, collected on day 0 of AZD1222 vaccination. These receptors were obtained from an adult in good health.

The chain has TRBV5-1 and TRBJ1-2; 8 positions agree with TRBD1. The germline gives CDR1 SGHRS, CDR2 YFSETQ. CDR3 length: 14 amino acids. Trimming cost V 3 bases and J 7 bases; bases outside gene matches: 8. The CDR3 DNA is TGCGCCAGCAGCTACGGACAGGGAGCAAGTGGCTACACCTTC. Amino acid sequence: CASSYGQGASGYTF.

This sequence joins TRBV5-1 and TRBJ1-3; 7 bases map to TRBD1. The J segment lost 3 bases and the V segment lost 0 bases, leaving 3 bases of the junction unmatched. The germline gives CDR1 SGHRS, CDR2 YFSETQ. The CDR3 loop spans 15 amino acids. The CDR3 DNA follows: TGCGCCAGCAGCTTGGAGGGGGCTGATGGAAACACCATATATTTT. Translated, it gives CASSLEGADGNTIYF.

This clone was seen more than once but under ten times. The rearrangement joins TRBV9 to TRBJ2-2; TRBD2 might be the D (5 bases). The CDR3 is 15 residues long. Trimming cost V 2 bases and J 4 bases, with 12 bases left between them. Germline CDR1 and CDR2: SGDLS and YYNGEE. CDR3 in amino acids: CASSVGEWVTGELFF. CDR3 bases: TGTGCCAGCAGCGTCGGGGAATGGGTCACCGGGGAGCTGTTTTTT.

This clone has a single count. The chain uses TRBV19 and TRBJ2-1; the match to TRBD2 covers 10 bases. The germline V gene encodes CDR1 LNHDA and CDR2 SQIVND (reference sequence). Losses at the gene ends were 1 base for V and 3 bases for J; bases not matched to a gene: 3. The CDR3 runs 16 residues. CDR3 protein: CASSIARTSGYNEQFF. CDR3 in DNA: TGTGCCAGTAGTATAGCACGGACTAGCGGCTACAATGAGCAGTTCTTC.

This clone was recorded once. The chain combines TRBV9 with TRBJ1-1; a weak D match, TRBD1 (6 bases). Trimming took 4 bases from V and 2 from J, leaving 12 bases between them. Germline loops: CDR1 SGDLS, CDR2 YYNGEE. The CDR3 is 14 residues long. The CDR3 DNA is TGTGCCAGCAGCCGAGTGGGGGGCAACACTGAAGCTTTCTTT. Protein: CASSRVGGNTEAFF.

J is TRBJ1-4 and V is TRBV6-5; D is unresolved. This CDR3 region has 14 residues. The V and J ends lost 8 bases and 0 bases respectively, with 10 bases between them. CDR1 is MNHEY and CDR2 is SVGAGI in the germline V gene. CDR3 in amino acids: CASRSGTTNEKLFF. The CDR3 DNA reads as TGTGCCAGCCGTTCCGGGACAACTAATGAAAAACTGTTTTTT.

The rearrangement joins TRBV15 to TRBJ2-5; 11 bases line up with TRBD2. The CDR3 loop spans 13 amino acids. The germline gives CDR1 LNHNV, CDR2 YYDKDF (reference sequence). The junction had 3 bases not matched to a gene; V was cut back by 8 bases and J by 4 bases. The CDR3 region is CATRLAGGETQYF. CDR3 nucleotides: TGTGCCACCCGGCTAGCGGGGGGAGAGACCCAGTACTTC.

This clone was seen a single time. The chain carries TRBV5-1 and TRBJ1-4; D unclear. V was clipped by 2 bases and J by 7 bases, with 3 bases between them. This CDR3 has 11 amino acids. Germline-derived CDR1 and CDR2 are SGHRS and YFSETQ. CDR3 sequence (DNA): TGCGCCAGCAGCTTCGGTGAAAAACTGTTTTTT. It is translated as CASSFGEKLFF.

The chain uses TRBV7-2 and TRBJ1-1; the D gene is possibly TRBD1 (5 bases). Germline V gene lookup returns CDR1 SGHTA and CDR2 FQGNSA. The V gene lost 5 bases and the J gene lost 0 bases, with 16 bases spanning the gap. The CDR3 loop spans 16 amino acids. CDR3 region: CASSPRLAGMNTEAFF. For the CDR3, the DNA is TGTGCCAGCAGCCCGCGGCTCGCAGGGATGAACACTGAAGCTTTCTTT.

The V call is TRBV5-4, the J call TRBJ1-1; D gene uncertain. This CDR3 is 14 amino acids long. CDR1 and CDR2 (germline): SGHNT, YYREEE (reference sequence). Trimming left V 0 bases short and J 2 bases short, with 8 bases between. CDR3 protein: CASSLGAYNTEAFF. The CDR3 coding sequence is TGTGCCAGCAGCTTGGGGGCATATAACACTGAAGCTTTCTTT.

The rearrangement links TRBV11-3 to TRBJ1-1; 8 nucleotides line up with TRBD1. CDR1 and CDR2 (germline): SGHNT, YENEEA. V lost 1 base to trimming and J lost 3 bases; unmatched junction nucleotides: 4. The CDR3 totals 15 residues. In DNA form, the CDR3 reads TGTGCCAGCAGCTTAGGCAGGGGGCGAGACACTGAAGCTTTCTTT. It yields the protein CASSLGRGRDTEAFF.

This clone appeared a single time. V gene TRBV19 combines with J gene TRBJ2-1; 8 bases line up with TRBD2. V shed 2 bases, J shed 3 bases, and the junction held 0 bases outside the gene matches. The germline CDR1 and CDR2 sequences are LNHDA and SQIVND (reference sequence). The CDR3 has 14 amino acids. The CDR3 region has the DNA TGTGCCAGTAGTATAACTAGCGGCTACAATGAGCAGTTCTTC. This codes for CASSITSGYNEQFF.

This CDR3 reads CASRGSGRETYEQYF. CDR3 nucleotide sequence: TGTGCCAGCCGGGGATCCGGGAGGGAGACCTACGAGCAGTACTTC. J is TRBJ2-7 and V is TRBV2; 8 bases agree with TRBD2. The germline gives CDR1 SNHLY, CDR2 FYNNEI. Unmatched junction bases numbered 11, after V lost 8 bases and J lost 2 bases. This CDR3 contains 15 residues.

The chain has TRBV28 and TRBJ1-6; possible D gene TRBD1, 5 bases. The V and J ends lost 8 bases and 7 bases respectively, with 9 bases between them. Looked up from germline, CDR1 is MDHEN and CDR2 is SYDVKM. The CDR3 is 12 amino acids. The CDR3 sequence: CASGQGNSPLHF. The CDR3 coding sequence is TGTGCCAGCGGTCAGGGCAATTCACCCCTCCACTTT.

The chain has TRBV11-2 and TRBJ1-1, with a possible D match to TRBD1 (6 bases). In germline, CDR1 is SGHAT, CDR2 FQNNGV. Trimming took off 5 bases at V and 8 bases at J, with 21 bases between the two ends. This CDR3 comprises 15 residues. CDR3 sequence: CASSQWGGAAWEAFF. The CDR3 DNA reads TGTGCCAGCAGCCAATGGGGGGGGGCGGCCTGGGAAGCTTTCTTT.

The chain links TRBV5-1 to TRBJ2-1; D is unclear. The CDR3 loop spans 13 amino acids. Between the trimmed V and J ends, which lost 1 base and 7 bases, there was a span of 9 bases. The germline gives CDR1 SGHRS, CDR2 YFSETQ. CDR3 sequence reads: CASSLFGLNEQFF. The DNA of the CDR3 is TGCGCCAGCAGCTTGTTCGGTCTGAATGAGCAGTTCTTC.

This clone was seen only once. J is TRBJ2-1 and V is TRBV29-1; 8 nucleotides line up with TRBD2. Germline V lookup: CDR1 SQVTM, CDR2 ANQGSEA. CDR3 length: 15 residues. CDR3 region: CRACPGTSPYNEQFF. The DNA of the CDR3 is TGCAGGGCTTGCCCCGGGACTAGTCCCTACAATGAGCAGTTCTTC.

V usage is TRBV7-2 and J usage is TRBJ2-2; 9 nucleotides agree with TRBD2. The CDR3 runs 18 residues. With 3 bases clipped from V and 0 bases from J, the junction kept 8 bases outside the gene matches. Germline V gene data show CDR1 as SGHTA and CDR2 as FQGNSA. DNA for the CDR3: TGTGCCAGCAGCTTCAGTCTAGCGGGACGCGCGAACACCGGGGAGCTGTTTTTT. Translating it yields CASSFSLAGRANTGELFF.

CDR3 amino acids: CASSATRNTEAFF. CDR3 nucleotide sequence: TGTGCCAGCAGCGCTACACGTAACACTGAAGCTTTCTTT. This chain connects TRBV5-4 to TRBJ1-1; no firm D call. Per the germline V gene, CDR1 is SGHNT and CDR2 is YYREEE (reference sequence). The V end lost 4 bases, the J end lost 2 bases, and 9 bases lay between the germline ends. The CDR3 runs to 13 residues.

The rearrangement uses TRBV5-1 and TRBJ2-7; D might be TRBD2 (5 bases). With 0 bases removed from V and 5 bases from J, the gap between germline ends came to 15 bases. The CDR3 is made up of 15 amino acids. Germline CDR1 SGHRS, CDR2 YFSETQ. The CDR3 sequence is CASSLVPMDGDEQYF. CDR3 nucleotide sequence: TGCGCCAGCAGCTTGGTTCCGATGGACGGGGACGAGCAGTACTTC.

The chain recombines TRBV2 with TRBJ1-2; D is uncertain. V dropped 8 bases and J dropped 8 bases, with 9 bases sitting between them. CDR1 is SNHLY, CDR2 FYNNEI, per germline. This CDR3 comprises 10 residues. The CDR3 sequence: CASSEFGYTF. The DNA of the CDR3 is TGTGCCAGCTCTGAATTCGGCTACACCTTC.

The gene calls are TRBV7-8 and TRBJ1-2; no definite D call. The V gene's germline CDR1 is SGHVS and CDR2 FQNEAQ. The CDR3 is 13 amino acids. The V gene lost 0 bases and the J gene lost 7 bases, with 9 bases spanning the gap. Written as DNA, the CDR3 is TGTGCCAGCAGCTTAGCTGGGTCGGGTGGCTACACCTTC. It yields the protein CASSLAGSGGYTF. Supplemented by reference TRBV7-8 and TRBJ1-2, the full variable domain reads GAGVSQSPRYKVAKRGQDVALRCDPISGHVSLFWYQQALGQGPEFLTYFQNEAQLDKSGLPSDRFFAERPEGSVSTLKIQRTQQEDSAVYLCASSLAGSGGYTFGSGTRLTVV.

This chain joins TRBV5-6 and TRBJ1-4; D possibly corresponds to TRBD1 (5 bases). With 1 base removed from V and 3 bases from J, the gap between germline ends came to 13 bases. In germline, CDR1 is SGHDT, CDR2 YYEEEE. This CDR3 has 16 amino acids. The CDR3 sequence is CASSLMAQAPNEKLFF. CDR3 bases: TGTGCCAGCAGCTTGATGGCACAGGCCCCTAATGAAAAACTGTTTTTT.

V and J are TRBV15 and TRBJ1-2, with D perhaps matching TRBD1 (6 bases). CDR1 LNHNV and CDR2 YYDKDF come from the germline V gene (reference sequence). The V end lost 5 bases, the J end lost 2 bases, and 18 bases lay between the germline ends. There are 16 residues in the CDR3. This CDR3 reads CATSPNLRGGNYGYTF. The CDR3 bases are TGTGCCACCAGCCCGAATTTAAGGGGGGGGAACTATGGCTACACCTTC.

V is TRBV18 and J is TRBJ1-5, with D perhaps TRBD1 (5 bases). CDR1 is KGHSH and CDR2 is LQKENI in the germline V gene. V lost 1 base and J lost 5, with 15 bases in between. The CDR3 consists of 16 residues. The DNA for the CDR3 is TGTGCCAGCTCACCACTCCCGGGGACTAGGGATCAGCCCCAGCATTTT. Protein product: CASSPLPGTRDQPQHF.

The DNA for the CDR3 is TGTGCCAGCAGCTTCCTAGCGGACGAGCAGTACTTC. Translated, it gives CASSFLADEQYF. V and J are TRBV7-2 and TRBJ2-7; 7 bases are shared with TRBD2. V was clipped by 3 bases and J by 5 bases; unmatched bases: 1. Looked up from germline, CDR1 is SGHTA and CDR2 is FQGNSA. This CDR3 region has 12 residues.

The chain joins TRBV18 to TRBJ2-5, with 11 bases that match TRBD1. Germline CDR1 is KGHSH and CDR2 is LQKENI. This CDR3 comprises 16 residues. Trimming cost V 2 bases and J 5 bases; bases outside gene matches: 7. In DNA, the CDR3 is TGTGCCAGCTCACCAAGGACAGGGGGCCAGGGTGAGACCCAGTACTTC. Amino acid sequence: CASSPRTGGQGETQYF.